The 18 T cell receptor beta chains reported below all come from one sample, sequenced in a study of vaccination effects on CD4 cells after COVID-19. This table comes from immunoSEQ multiplex PCR, and its TCRdb copy is limited to in-frame clones, with some not included. The sample lists around 71,000 clones, roughly 70% seen once, with less than 5% in the top ten. ViraFEST expansion of antigen-specific CD4+ T cells with viral peptide pools preceded sequencing. Researchers isolated CD4+ T cells once approximately ten days of culture had elapsed. The study found no prior SARS-CoV-2 infection in the vaccine recipients, who tested negative for nucleocapsid antibodies. For these TCRs, the target antigens are not known. The source was CD4+ T cells from PBMCs cultured with HCoV-OC43 spike peptides, collected before COVID-19 vaccination. The subset: HCoV-OC43 spike overlapping peptide pool stimulation. The receptors were sampled from a human donor who received a COVID-19 vaccine.

The chain links TRBV6-5 to TRBJ2-3; D might be TRBD1 or TRBD2, each matching 6 bases. The germline CDR1 and CDR2 sequences are MNHEY and SVGAGI. The CDR3 length is 16 residues. The germline V and J ends were trimmed by 4 bases and 5 bases, with 19 bases remaining between them. Written as DNA, the CDR3 is TGTGCCAGCAGTTCAATTCCGGGGGCCCATCGAGATACGCAGTATTTT. Its protein product is CASSSIPGAHRDTQYF.

The J gene is TRBJ1-4, the V gene TRBV5-1; weak D call: TRBD1 (6 bases). Trimming stripped 2 bases from V and 8 bases from J, with 13 bases between. The length of the CDR3 is 14 residues. Germline CDR1 and CDR2: SGHRS and YFSETQ. This CDR3 reads CASSFSGAGEKLFF. The CDR3 coding sequence is TGCGCCAGCAGCTTCTCGGGGGCGGGGGAAAAACTGTTTTTT.

In its sample, this clone was seen once. This chain connects TRBV10-1 to TRBJ2-3, with 9 bases matching TRBD1. The V segment lost 2 bases and the J segment 3 bases; nucleotides outside the gene matches: 3. Germline V gene lookup returns CDR1 WNHNN and CDR2 SYGVQD (reference sequence). This CDR3 comprises 15 residues. The CDR3 here is CASSEVGQGTDTQYF. The DNA for the CDR3 is TGCGCCAGCAGTGAGGTTGGACAGGGGACAGATACGCAGTATTTT.

In this sample, this clone turned up once. The chain recombines TRBV2 with TRBJ2-5, with 7 positions matching TRBD2. Trimming cost V 4 bases and J 2 bases; bases outside gene matches: 7. This CDR3 contains 15 residues. Germline lookup yields CDR1 SNHLY and CDR2 FYNNEI. DNA of the CDR3: TGTGCCAGCAGTGTACAGCGGGGTTCGCAAGAGACCCAGTACTTC. It translates to CASSVQRGSQETQYF. Based on the CDR3 plus reference TRBV2 and TRBJ2-5, the full variable domain is EPEVTQTPSHQVTQMGQEVILRCVPISNHLYFYWYRQILGQKVEFLVSFYNNEISEKSEIFDDQFSVERPDGSNFTLKIRSTKLEDSAMYFCASSVQRGSQETQYFGPGTRLLVL.

This clone appeared once. Written as DNA, the CDR3 is TGCGCCAGCAGCCAACCGAGCTCTGGGGCCAACGTCCTGACTTTC. This sequence encodes CASSQPSSGANVLTF. This chain joins TRBV4-1 and TRBJ2-6; D gene uncertain. V lost 2 bases and J 0 bases, leaving 5 bases between the germline ends. CDR3 length: 15 residues. The germline V gene encodes CDR1 MGHRA and CDR2 YSYEKL.

The chain recombines TRBV6-5 with TRBJ1-2; weak D call: TRBD1 (5 bases). Trimming shortened V by 7 bases and J by 2 bases, and 14 bases separated the two germline ends. CDR3 length equals 14 residues. CDR1 MNHEY and CDR2 SVGAGI come from the germline V gene. In nucleotides, the CDR3 is TGTGCCAGCACCTTACAAAGGGGCAACTATGGCTACACCTTC. Translation gives CASTLQRGNYGYTF.

The table lists this clone with a few counts. The rearrangement joins TRBV19 to TRBJ1-3; 7 bases are a match to TRBD1. J gave up 0 bases and V 7 bases, and 6 bases lay outside the gene matches. This CDR3 is built from 15 residues. Germline loops: CDR1 LNHDA, CDR2 SQIVND (reference sequence). DNA for the CDR3: TGTGCCAGTAAAGAGGGACAGCTCTCTGGAAACACCATATATTTT. It specifies CASKEGQLSGNTIYF. Looking up the rest from reference TRBV19 and TRBJ1-3 gives the full variable domain: DGGITQSPKYLFRKEGQNVTLSCEQNLNHDAMYWYRQDPGQGLRLIYYSQIVNDFQKGDIAEGYSVSREKKESFPLTVTSAQKNPTAFYLCASKEGQLSGNTIYFGEGSWLTVV.

This chain connects TRBV5-1 to TRBJ2-3; possible D gene TRBD1, 6 bases. The V and J ends lost 2 bases and 6 bases respectively, with 16 bases between them. The CDR3 spans 15 residues. Per germline, CDR1 SGHRS and CDR2 YFSETQ. CDR3 DNA: TGCGCCAGCAGCTTCCAAATACAGGGTTCTGATACGCAGTATTTT. It specifies CASSFQIQGSDTQYF.

This chain connects TRBV4-2 to TRBJ1-1, with a tentative D call TRBD1 (5 bases). Deletions cut 0 bases from V and 4 bases from J, with 12 bases between. In germline, CDR1 is LGHNA, CDR2 YNFKEQ. The CDR3 runs to 15 residues. DNA for the CDR3: TGTGCCAGCAGCCAAGAGGGATTCGGGGCCACTGAAGCTTTCTTT. Translated: CASSQEGFGATEAFF.

This clone was seen a few times. The chain combines TRBV7-9 with TRBJ2-1, with 9 bases fitting TRBD1. CDR3 length equals 14 residues. From germline, CDR1 is SEHNR and CDR2 FQNEAQ (reference sequence). V shed 7 bases and J 7 bases; nucleotides not matched to a gene: 8. CDR3 amino acids: CASNNRDRENEQFF. Here the CDR3 DNA reads TGTGCCAGCAATAACCGGGACAGGGAAAATGAGCAGTTCTTC. Looking up the rest from reference TRBV7-9 and TRBJ2-1 gives the full variable domain: DTGVSQNPRHKITKRGQNVTFRCDPISEHNRLYWYRQTLGQGPEFLTYFQNEAQLEKSRLLSDRFSAERPKGSFSTLEIQRTEQGDSAMYLCASNNRDRENEQFFGPGTRLTVL.

The J gene is TRBJ2-3, the V gene TRBV2; possibly TRBD1 for D (6 bases). This CDR3 has 15 residues. The ends were cut back, 7 bases at V and 0 bases at J, with 14 bases in the middle. Germline CDR1 is SNHLY and CDR2 is FYNNEI. The CDR3 region is CASKLQGPSTDTQYF. The CDR3 nucleotides read TGTGCCAGCAAACTACAGGGACCTAGCACAGATACGCAGTATTTT.

This chain connects TRBV5-6 to TRBJ1-1; 7 bases map to TRBD1. This CDR3 region has 14 residues. Per germline, CDR1 SGHDT and CDR2 YYEEEE. Unmatched junction bases numbered 6, after V lost 3 bases and J lost 4 bases. The CDR3 DNA reads TGTGCCAGCAGCTGGAGGGGGCAGGGCACTGAAGCTTTCTTT. This encodes CASSWRGQGTEAFF.

The sample holds one count of this clone. The CDR3 sequence is CASSPPWTGESEQFF. CDR3 nucleotides: TGTGCCAGCTCACCACCCTGGACAGGGGAATCTGAGCAGTTCTTC. The V call is TRBV18, the J call TRBJ2-1; 9 nucleotides align to TRBD1. The V segment lost 0 bases and the J segment 9 bases; nucleotides outside the gene matches: 6. Per germline, CDR1 KGHSH and CDR2 LQKENI. The CDR3 extends over 15 amino acids.

CDR3 amino acids: CASSEQGATDTQYF. CDR3 nucleotide sequence: TGTGCCAGCAGTGAACAGGGGGCCACAGATACGCAGTATTTT. The J gene is TRBJ2-3, the V gene TRBV6-1; 8 positions agree with TRBD1. CDR1 is MNHNS, CDR2 SASEGT, per germline. The CDR3 sequence is 14 residues long. Trimming at V came to 2 bases and at J to 2 bases, leaving 0 bases not matched to a gene.

The chain has TRBV10-2 and TRBJ2-7, with a possible D match to TRBD2 (5 bases). V was pared by 4 bases and J by 1 base, with 8 bases between. Germline CDR1 is WSHSY and CDR2 is SAAADI. The CDR3 spans 13 residues. The CDR3 bases are TGCGCCAGCAGTGCGGGGATATCCTACGAGCAGTACGTC. This gives the protein CASSAGISYEQYV.

The CDR3 DNA sequence: TGTGCCAGCAGTTATATTGAGGACGCCTCCGGCGAGACCCAGTACTTC. Translation: CASSYIEDASGETQYF. The chain uses TRBV6-5 and TRBJ2-5; D gene unclear. The CDR3 runs 16 residues. CDR1 is MNHEY and CDR2 is SVGAGI in the germline V gene. V lost 3 bases to trimming and J lost 5 bases, with 19 bases between them.

The V and J genes are TRBV11-2 and TRBJ1-2; D ambiguous. Trimming removed 5 bases at V and 4 bases at J, with 17 bases between. CDR1 SGHAT and CDR2 FQNNGV come from the germline V gene. The length of the CDR3 is 15 residues. CDR3 loop: CASSLQGAETYGYTF. The DNA of the CDR3 is TGTGCCAGCAGCCTCCAAGGAGCGGAGACCTATGGCTACACCTTC.

This clone was found a few times. The chain employs TRBV2 and TRBJ1-1, with no clear D. This CDR3 contains 11 residues. Trimming left V 6 bases short and J 7 bases short, with 9 bases between. CDR1 and CDR2 (germline): SNHLY, FYNNEI. The CDR3 is CASSRQSEAFF. CDR3 nucleotides: TGTGCCAGCAGCCGGCAAAGTGAAGCTTTCTTT.